The 22 T cell receptor beta chains listed next were all sequenced from one sample in a study of breast tumors, draining lymph nodes, adjacent tissues. TCRdb re-analysed the multiplex PCR reads in MiXCR, keeping a single row per CDR3 protein. The data hold about 140,000 distinct CDR3 sequences, with approximately 30% observed a single time. Samples came from axillary lymph nodes draining the breast cancer. The sequencing input was axillary lymph node tissue. Receptors were obtained from a female donor with breast cancer. Some clones in this sample may be carry-over from other donors' samples.

At least ten counts were recorded for this clonotype. The V gene is TRBV3-1, the J gene TRBJ1-2; 8 positions agree with TRBD1. This CDR3 contains 15 residues. Germline CDR1 and CDR2: LGHDT and YNNKEL (reference sequence). V lost 7 bases to trimming and J lost 4 bases; unmatched junction nucleotides: 11. CDR3 sequence reads: CASNPSDRGSYGYTF. CDR3 bases: TGTGCCAGCAACCCCTCAGACAGGGGATCCTATGGCTACACCTTC.

The rearrangement uses TRBV5-1 and TRBJ2-1; possibly TRBD1 for D (6 bases). Looked up from germline, CDR1 is SGHRS and CDR2 is YFSETQ. The CDR3 contains 17 residues. The V and J ends lost 0 bases and 13 bases respectively, with 26 bases between them. The CDR3 region is CASSLVNLGHAALEQFF. CDR3 DNA: TGCGCCAGCAGCTTGGTGAATTTGGGACACGCGGCGTTGGAACAGTTCTTC.

This clonotype was recorded at least ten times. V and J are TRBV5-5 and TRBJ2-3; 9 positions match TRBD2. With V trimmed by 0 bases and J by 4 bases, 6 bases remained unmatched. The CDR3 has 16 amino acids. The V gene's germline CDR1 is SGHKS and CDR2 YYEKEE (reference sequence). For the CDR3, the DNA is TGTGCCAGCAGCTTGGCCCCGCGGGGGGGCGCAGATACGCAGTATTTT. Translating it yields CASSLAPRGGADTQYF. The variable domain in full, with the rest retrieved from reference TRBV5-5 and TRBJ2-3, is DAGVTQSPTHLIKTRGQQVTLRCSPISGHKSVSWYQQVLGQGPQFIFQYYEKEERGRGNFPDRFSARQFPNYSSELNVNALLLGDSALYLCASSLAPRGGADTQYFGPGTRLTVL.

The gene calls are TRBV20-1 and TRBJ1-1; D is perhaps TRBD1 (5 bases). This CDR3 comprises 12 residues. The germline V and J ends were trimmed by 6 bases and 9 bases, with 17 bases remaining between them. The germline gives CDR1 DFQATT, CDR2 SNEGSKA (reference sequence). The CDR3 region is CSAPYGGGKAFF. The CDR3 nucleotides read TGCAGTGCGCCCTATGGGGGGGGGAAAGCTTTCTTT.

This clonotype appeared many times. The chain employs TRBV6-6 and TRBJ2-5; D ambiguous. This CDR3 is built from 11 residues. Germline CDR1 and CDR2: MNHNY and SVGAGI (reference sequence). Trimming removed 5 bases at V and 2 bases at J, with 3 bases between. CDR3 in DNA: TGTGCCAGCAGTCCGCAAGAGACCCAGTACTTC. Its translation: CASSPQETQYF.

The V call is TRBV4-1, the J call TRBJ2-7; 7 nucleotides align to TRBD2. Germline CDR1 and CDR2: MGHRA and YSYEKL. The CDR3 is made up of 15 amino acids. V trimming: 0 bases; J trimming: 2 bases; junction bases outside the gene matches: 4. CDR3 in DNA: TGCGCCAGCAGCCAAGAAGCAAGCGGGGCCTACGAGCAGTACTTC. The encoded protein is CASSQEASGAYEQYF.

The chain joins TRBV15 to TRBJ2-1, with 13 positions matching TRBD2. Trimming at V came to 1 base and at J to 9 bases, leaving 6 bases not matched to a gene. Germline CDR1 LNHNV, CDR2 YYDKDF (reference sequence). This CDR3 is 16 amino acids long. In DNA form, the CDR3 reads TGTGCCACCAGCAGAGTGGGACTAGCGGGGAGCATTGAGCAGTTCTTC. Translation: CATSRVGLAGSIEQFF.

This clonotype was observed a single time. The V gene is TRBV5-1, the J gene TRBJ1-2; possible D gene TRBD1, 6 bases. Trimming cost V 1 base and J 2 bases, with 12 bases left between them. Looked up from germline, CDR1 is SGHRS and CDR2 is YFSETQ. The CDR3 runs to 15 residues. The CDR3: CASSLLPGANYGYTF. The CDR3 nucleotides are TGCGCCAGCAGCTTGTTGCCGGGGGCAAACTATGGCTACACCTTC.

This clonotype showed up many times. This may be a read error, as it is one base from a much larger clone. The chain combines TRBV12-3 or TRBV12-4 with TRBJ2-3; TRBD2 matches 9 bases. V gave up 3 bases and J gave up 7 bases; unmatched junction bases: 8. There are 15 residues in the CDR3. The CDR3 bases are TGTGCCAGCAGTTTCGAGCGGGGGGCTAAAAATACGCAGTATTTT. This gives the protein CASSFERGAKNTQYF.

J is TRBJ2-7 and V is TRBV10-3, with TRBD2 matching 11 bases. This CDR3 has 16 amino acids. The junction had 9 bases not matched to a gene; V was cut back by 2 bases and J by 6 bases. Germline-derived CDR1 and CDR2 are ENHRY and SYGVKD. CDR3: CAISESGTSGPIEQYV. The CDR3 DNA reads TGTGCCATCAGTGAGAGCGGGACTAGCGGCCCAATCGAGCAGTACGTC.

In this sample, this clonotype turned up many times. The V and J genes are TRBV4-2 and TRBJ2-2; a weak D match, TRBD1 (6 bases). Germline assignment: CDR1 LGHNA and CDR2 YNFKEQ. Trimming removed 6 bases at V and 0 bases at J, with 11 bases between. The CDR3 is 15 amino acids. CDR3 in DNA: TGTGCCAGCAGACGGACAGACGCGAACACCGGGGAGCTGTTTTTT. Translation: CASRRTDANTGELFF.

A few counts support this clonotype. V is TRBV6-6 and J is TRBJ2-3, with 7 bases that match TRBD1. The V segment lost 5 bases and the J segment 6 bases; nucleotides outside the gene matches: 11. The germline V gene has CDR1 MNHNY and CDR2 SVGAGI (reference sequence). This CDR3 comprises 15 residues. The CDR3 nucleotides read TGTGCCAGCAGTCCCCCCGGACAGGACCTTGATACGCAGTATTTT. Translation: CASSPPGQDLDTQYF.

This clonotype has a count of ten or more. The chain carries TRBV5-1 and TRBJ2-7; 9 bases map to TRBD1. The CDR3 loop spans 14 amino acids. Germline V gene data show CDR1 as SGHRS and CDR2 as YFSETQ. With V trimmed by 7 bases and J by 2 bases, 7 bases remained unmatched. The CDR3 loop is CASPRRQGAYEQYV. DNA of the CDR3: TGCGCCAGCCCCCGGCGACAGGGGGCCTACGAGCAGTACGTC.

This rearrangement joins TRBV7-9 to TRBJ2-7; the match to TRBD2 covers 7 bases. Per the germline V gene, CDR1 is SEHNR and CDR2 is FQNEAQ (reference sequence). V shed 4 bases and J 5 bases; nucleotides not matched to a gene: 8. This CDR3 is built from 14 residues. Here the CDR3 reads CASSSGGGVNEQYV. In DNA, the CDR3 is TGTGCCAGCAGCTCCGGTGGGGGGGTGAACGAGCAGTACGTC.

This clonotype appeared many times. V usage is TRBV6-6 and J usage is TRBJ2-2, with TRBD1 matching over 7 bases. The trim removed 6 bases at V and 0 bases at J, leaving 10 bases unmatched. The CDR3 is 17 residues long. CDR1 and CDR2 (germline): MNHNY, SVGAGI (reference sequence). The CDR3 nucleotides read TGTGCCAGCAGCATATACAGGACAGGACCGAACACCGGGGAGCTGTTTTTT. The encoded protein is CASSIYRTGPNTGELFF.

The chain carries TRBV12-3 or TRBV12-4 and TRBJ1-2; 7 bases agree with TRBD1. The CDR3 totals 14 residues. Trimming at V came to 6 bases and at J to 7 bases, leaving 11 bases not matched to a gene. The CDR3 reads CASSDLQGYCGYTF. Written as DNA, the CDR3 is TGTGCCAGCAGCGACTTACAGGGGTACTGTGGCTACACCTTC.

This clonotype was counted between two and nine times. The V call is TRBV10-1, the J call TRBJ2-2; 11 bases match TRBD1. V lost 8 bases and J lost 5; bases outside the gene matches: 16. This CDR3 is built from 18 residues. The germline gives CDR1 WNHNN, CDR2 SYGVQD (reference sequence). In DNA form, the CDR3 reads TGCGCCAGCCACCAACCCGGGACAGGGGGTGTCGGTACCGGGGAGCTGTTTTTT. Protein: CASHQPGTGGVGTGELFF.

This clonotype came up many times. This rearrangement joins TRBV10-3 to TRBJ2-5, with TRBD2 matching 8 bases. The CDR3 covers 14 residues. Germline CDR1 is ENHRY and CDR2 is SYGVKD. V trimming: 3 bases; J trimming: 1 base; junction bases outside the gene matches: 1. The CDR3 loop reads CAISEGLAQETQYF. The CDR3 DNA reads as TGTGCCATCAGTGAAGGACTAGCCCAAGAGACCCAGTACTTC.

This clonotype was recorded many times. The genes are TRBV20-1 and TRBJ1-5, with D perhaps matching TRBD1 (6 bases). CDR3 size: 14 residues. In germline, CDR1 is DFQATT, CDR2 SNEGSKA (reference sequence). Trimming shortened V by 0 bases and J by 4 bases, and 10 bases separated the two germline ends. The CDR3 DNA follows: TGCAGTGCTAGAGACGGACAGTGGAATCAGCCCCAGCATTTT. Translating gives CSARDGQWNQPQHF.

Concerning this clonotype itself: A much larger clone lies a single base off, so this may be a read error. The chain recombines TRBV20-1 with TRBJ2-1, with 14 bases aligning to TRBD2. Germline trimming cut 6 bases from V and 9 bases from J; bases unmatched to any gene: 7. The germline V gene encodes CDR1 DFQATT and CDR2 SNEGSKA (reference sequence). This CDR3 comprises 14 residues. The CDR3 DNA reads as TGCAGTGCCAGACTAGCGGGGGGGCGCACTGAGCAGTTCTTC. Translated, it gives CSARLAGGRTEQFF.

This clonotype came up many times. The CDR3 nucleotides are TGCGCCAGCAGCCCGAAAGAATTGGGGAATTCACCCCTCCACTTT. Protein: CASSPKELGNSPLHF. The chain uses TRBV4-1 and TRBJ1-6; D unresolved. The germline V and J ends were trimmed by 4 bases and 7 bases, with 14 bases remaining between them. The CDR3 has 15 residues. The germline CDR1 and CDR2 sequences are MGHRA and YSYEKL.

This clonotype was detected many times. The V and J genes are TRBV5-4 and TRBJ1-3; no definite D call. Per the germline V gene, CDR1 is SGHNT and CDR2 is YYREEE (reference sequence). Trimming removed 0 bases from V and 0 bases from J, with 10 bases in between. The CDR3 totals 16 residues. This CDR3 is CASSLVSKNSGNTIYF. In DNA, the CDR3 is TGTGCCAGCAGCTTGGTTTCGAAGAACTCTGGAAACACCATATATTTT. Full variable domain (missing parts from reference TRBV5-4 and TRBJ1-3): ETGVTQSPTHLIKTRGQQVTLRCSSQSGHNTVSWYQQALGQGPQFIFQYYREEENGRGNFPPRFSGLQFPNYSSELNVNALELDDSALYLCASSLVSKNSGNTIYFGEGSWLTVV.